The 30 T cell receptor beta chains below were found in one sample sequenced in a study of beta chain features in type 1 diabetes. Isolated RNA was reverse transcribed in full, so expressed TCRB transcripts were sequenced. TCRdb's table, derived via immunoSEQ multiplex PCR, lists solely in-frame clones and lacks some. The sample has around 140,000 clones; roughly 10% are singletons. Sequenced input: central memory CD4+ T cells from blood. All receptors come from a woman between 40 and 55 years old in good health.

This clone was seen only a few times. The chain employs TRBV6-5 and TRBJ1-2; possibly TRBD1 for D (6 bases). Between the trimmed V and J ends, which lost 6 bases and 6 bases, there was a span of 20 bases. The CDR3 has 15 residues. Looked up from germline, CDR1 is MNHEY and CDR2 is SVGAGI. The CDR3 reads CASRIDGGRFNGYTF. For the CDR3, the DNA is TGTGCCAGCAGGATAGACGGGGGGCGCTTCAATGGCTACACCTTC.

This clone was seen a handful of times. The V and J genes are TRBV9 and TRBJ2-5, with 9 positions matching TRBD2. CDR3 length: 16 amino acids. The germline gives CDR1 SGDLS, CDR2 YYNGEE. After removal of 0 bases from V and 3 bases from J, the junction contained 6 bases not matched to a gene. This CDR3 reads CASSVDASGVKETQYF. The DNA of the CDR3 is TGTGCCAGCAGCGTAGATGCTAGCGGGGTCAAAGAGACCCAGTACTTC.

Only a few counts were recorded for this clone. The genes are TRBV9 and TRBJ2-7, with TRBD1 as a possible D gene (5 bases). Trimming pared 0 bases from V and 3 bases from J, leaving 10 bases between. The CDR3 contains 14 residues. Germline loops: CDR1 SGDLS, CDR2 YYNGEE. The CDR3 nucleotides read TGTGCCAGCAGCGTAGACGTCAGGGACTACGAGCAGTACTTC. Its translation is CASSVDVRDYEQYF.

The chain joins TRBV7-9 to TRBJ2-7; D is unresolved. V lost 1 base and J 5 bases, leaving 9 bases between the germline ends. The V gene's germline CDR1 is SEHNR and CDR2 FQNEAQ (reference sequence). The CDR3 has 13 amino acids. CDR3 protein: CASSLVAQDEQYF. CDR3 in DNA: TGTGCCAGCAGCTTAGTGGCCCAGGACGAGCAGTACTTC.

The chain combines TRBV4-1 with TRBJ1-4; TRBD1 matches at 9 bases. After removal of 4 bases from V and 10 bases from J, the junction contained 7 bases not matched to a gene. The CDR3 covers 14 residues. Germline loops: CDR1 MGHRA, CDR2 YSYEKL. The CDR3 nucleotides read TGCGCCAGCAGCCTACAGGGGGCGGCAGGAAAACTGTTTTTT. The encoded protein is CASSLQGAAGKLFF.

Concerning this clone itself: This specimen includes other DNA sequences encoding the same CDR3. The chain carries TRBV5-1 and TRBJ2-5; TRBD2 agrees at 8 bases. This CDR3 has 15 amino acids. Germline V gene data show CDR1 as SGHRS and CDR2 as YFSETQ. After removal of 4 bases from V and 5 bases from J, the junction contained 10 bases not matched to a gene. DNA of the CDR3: TGCGCCAGCAGCCGGGGGGGAGACCCCGGGGAGACCCAGTACTTC. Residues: CASSRGGDPGETQYF.

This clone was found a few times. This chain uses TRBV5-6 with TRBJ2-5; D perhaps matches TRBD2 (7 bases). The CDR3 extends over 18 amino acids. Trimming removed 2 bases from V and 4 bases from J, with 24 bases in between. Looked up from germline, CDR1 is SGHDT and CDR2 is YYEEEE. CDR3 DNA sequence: TGTGCCAGCAGCTTTTCCCCCGAGAGGGGGGGCCGAGGAGAGACCCAGTACTTC. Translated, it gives CASSFSPERGGRGETQYF.

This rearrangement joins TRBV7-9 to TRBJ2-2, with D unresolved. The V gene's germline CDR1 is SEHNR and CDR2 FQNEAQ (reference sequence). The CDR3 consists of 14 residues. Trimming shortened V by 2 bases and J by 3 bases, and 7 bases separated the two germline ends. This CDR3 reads CASSLTTDTGELFF. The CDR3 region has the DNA TGTGCCAGCAGCTTAACGACTGACACCGGGGAGCTGTTTTTT.

CDR3: CATQKTGVYQETQYF. In nucleotides, the CDR3 is TGTGCCACCCAGAAGACAGGTGTCTACCAAGAGACCCAGTACTTC. This chain connects TRBV19 to TRBJ2-5, with TRBD1 as a possible D gene (6 bases). The germline gives CDR1 LNHDA, CDR2 SQIVND (reference sequence). CDR3 length: 15 residues. Trimming removed 10 bases at V and 0 bases at J, with 18 bases between.

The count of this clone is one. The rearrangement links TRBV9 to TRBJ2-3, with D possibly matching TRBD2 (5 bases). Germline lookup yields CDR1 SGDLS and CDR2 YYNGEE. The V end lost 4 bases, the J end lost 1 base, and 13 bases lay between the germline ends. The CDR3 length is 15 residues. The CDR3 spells CASSLVAIGTDTQYF. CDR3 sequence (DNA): TGTGCCAGCAGCTTAGTAGCGATCGGCACAGATACGCAGTATTTT.

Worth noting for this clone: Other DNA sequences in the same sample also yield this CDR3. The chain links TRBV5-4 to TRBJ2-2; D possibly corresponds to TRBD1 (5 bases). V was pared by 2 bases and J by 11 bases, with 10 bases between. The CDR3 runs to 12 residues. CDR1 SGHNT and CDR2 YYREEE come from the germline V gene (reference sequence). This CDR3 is CASSLGVGELFF. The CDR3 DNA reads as TGTGCCAGCAGCTTAGGGGTCGGCGAGCTGTTTTTT.

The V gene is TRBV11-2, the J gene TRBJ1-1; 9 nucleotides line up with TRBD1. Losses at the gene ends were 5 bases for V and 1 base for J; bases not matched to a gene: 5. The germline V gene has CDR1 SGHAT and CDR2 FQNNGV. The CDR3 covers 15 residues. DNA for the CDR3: TGTGCCAGCAGCCGCACAGGGGGCGGGAACACTGAAGCTTTCTTT. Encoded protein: CASSRTGGGNTEAFF.

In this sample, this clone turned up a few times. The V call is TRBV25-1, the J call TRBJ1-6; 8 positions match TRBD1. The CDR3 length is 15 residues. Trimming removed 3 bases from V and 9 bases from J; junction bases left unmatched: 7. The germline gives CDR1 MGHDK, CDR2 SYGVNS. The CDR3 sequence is CASSEPTGGSSPLHF. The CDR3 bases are TGTGCCAGCAGTGAGCCTACAGGGGGTAGTTCACCCCTCCACTTT.

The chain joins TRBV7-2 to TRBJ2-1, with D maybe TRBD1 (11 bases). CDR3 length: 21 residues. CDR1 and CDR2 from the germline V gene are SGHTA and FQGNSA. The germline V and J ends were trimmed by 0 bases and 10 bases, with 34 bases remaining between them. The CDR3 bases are TGTGCCAGCAGCTTAGCATCGGGACAGGGGGTCGGGAGCGGGGGGGGCGGGGAGCAGTTCTTC. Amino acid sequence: CASSLASGQGVGSGGGGEQFF.

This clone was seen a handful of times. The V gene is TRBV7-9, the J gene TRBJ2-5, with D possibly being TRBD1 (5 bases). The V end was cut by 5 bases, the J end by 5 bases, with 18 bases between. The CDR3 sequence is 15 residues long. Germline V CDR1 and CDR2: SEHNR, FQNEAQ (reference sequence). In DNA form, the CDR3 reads TGTGCCAGCAGCCTGAAAGTAGACAGCTTCGAGACCCAGTACTTC. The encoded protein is CASSLKVDSFETQYF.

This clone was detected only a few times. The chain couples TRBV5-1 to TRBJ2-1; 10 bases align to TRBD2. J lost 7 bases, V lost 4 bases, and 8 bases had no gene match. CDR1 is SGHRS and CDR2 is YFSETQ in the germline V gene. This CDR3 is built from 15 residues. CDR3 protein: CASSPGLAQGNEQFF. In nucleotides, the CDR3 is TGCGCCAGCAGCCCGGGACTAGCGCAGGGGAATGAGCAGTTCTTC.

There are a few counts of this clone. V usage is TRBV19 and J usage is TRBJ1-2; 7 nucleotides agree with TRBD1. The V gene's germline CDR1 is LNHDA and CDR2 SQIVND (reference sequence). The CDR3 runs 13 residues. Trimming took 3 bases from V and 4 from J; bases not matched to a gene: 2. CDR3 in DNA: TGTGCCAGTAGTATCGACAGGGCCTATGGCTACACCTTC. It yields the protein CASSIDRAYGYTF. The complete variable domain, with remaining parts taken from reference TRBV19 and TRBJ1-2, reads DGGITQSPKYLFRKEGQNVTLSCEQNLNHDAMYWYRQDPGQGLRLIYYSQIVNDFQKGDIAEGYSVSREKKESFPLTVTSAQKNPTAFYLCASSIDRAYGYTFGSGTRLTVV.

CDR3 nucleotides: TGTGCCAGCAGCATAACGGCGGCGTACCGCACAGATACGCAGTATTTT. Amino acids: CASSITAAYRTDTQYF. The V call is TRBV2, the J call TRBJ2-3, with D uncertain. The V gene lost 6 bases and the J gene lost 1 base, with 17 bases spanning the gap. CDR3 length equals 16 residues. Germline values: CDR1 SNHLY, CDR2 FYNNEI.

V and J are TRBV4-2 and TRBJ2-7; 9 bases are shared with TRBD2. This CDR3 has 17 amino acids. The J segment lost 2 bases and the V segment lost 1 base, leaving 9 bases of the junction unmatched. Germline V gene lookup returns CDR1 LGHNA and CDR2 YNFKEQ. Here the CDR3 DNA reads TGTGCCAGCAGCCAAGCGGCGGCGGCTAGCGGGGCCTACGAGCAGTACTTC. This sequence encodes CASSQAAAASGAYEQYF.

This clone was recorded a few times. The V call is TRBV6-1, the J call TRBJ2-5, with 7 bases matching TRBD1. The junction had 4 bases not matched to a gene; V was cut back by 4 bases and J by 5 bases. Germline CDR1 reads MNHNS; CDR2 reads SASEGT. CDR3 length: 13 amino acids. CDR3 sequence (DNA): TGTGCCAGCAGTGGACAGGGCCGGGAGACCCAGTACTTC. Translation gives CASSGQGRETQYF.

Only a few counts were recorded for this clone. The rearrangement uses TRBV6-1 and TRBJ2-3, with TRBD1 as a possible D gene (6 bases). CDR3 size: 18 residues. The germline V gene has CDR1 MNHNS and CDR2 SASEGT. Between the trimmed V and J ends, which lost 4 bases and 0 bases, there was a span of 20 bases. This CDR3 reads CASSGSGTRDGSTDTQYF. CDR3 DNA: TGTGCCAGCAGTGGATCCGGGACACGGGACGGGAGCACAGATACGCAGTATTTT.

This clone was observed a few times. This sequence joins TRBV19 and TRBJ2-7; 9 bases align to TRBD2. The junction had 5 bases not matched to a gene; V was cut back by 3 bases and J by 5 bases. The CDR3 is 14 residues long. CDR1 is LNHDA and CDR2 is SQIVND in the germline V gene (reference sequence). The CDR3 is CASSILGLANEQYF. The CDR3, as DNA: TGTGCCAGTAGTATCCTCGGACTAGCGAACGAGCAGTACTTC.

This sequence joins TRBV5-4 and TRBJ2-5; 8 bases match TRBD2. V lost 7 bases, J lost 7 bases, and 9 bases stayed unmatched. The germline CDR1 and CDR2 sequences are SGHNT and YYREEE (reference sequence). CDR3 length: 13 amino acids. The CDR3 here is CASFPGGGTTQYF. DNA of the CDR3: TGTGCCAGCTTTCCCGGGGGGGGCACGACCCAGTACTTC.

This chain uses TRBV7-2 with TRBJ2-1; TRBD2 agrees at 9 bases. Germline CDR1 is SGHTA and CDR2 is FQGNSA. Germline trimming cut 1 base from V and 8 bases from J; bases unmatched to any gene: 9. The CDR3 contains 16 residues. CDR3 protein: CASSLEWRGGRDEQFF. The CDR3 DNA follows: TGTGCCAGCAGCTTAGAGTGGCGGGGGGGCCGAGATGAGCAGTTCTTC. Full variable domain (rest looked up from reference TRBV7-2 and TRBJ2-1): GAGVSQSPSNKVTEKGKDVELRCDPISGHTALYWYRQSLGQGLEFLIYFQGNSAPDKSGLPSDRFSAERTGGSVSTLTIQRTQQEDSAVYLCASSLEWRGGRDEQFFGPGTRLTVL.

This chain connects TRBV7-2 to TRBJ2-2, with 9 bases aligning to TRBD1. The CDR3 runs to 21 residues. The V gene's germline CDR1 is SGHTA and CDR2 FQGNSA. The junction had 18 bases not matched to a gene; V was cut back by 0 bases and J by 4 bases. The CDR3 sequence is CASSLAYAGQGSARSTGELFF. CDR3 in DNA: TGTGCCAGCAGCTTAGCGTACGCGGGACAGGGTTCCGCGCGTTCCACCGGGGAGCTGTTTTTT.

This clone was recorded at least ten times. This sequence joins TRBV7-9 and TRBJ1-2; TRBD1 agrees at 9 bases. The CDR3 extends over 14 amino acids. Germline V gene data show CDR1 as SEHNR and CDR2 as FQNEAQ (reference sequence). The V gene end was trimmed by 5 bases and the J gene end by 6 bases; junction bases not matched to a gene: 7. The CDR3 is CASSPGQGKDGYTF. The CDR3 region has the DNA TGTGCCAGCAGCCCTGGACAGGGGAAGGATGGCTACACCTTC.

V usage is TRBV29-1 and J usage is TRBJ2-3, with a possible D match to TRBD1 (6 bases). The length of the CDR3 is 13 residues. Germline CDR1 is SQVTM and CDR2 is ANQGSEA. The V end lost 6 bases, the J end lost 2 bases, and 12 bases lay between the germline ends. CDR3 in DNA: TGCAGCGTAATAGGACAGTCCACAGATACGCAGTATTTT. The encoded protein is CSVIGQSTDTQYF.

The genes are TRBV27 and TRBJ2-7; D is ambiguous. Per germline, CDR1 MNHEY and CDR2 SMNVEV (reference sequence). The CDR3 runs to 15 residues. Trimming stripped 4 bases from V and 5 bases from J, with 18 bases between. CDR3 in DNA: TGTGCCAGCAGTTCGCCGGTCGCGGCCCTCCACGAGCAGTACTTC. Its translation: CASSSPVAALHEQYF.

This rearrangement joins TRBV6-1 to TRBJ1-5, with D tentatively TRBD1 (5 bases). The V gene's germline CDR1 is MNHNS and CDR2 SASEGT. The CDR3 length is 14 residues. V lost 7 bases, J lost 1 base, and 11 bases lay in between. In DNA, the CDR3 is TGTGCCAGCATTGGAGGGGCGAGCAATCAGCCCCAGCATTTT. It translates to CASIGGASNQPQHF.

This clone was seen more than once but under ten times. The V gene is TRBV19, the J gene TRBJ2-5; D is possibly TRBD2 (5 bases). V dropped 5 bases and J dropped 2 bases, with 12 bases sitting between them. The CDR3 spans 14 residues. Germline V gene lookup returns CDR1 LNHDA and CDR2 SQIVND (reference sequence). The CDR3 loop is CASSRRSRQETQYF. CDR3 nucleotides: TGTGCCAGTAGTCGGAGGTCGCGTCAAGAGACCCAGTACTTC.